The 14 T cell receptor beta chains in this list originate from one sample, sequenced in a study of blood T cell repertoires in COVID-19. Data came from immunoSEQ multiplex PCR; TCRdb stores just in-frame clones and leaves some out. Among around 200,000 clones listed, more than 70% were seen once. Sample: peripheral blood. All receptors come from a man younger than 35 with active or convalescent COVID-19.

The rearrangement uses TRBV4-3 and TRBJ1-4; 8 nucleotides align to TRBD1. This CDR3 region has 18 residues. CDR1 is LGHNA and CDR2 is YSLEER in the germline V gene. Losses at the gene ends were 4 bases for V and 4 bases for J; bases not matched to a gene: 14. CDR3 region: CASSRVGGRGQVNEKLFF. Written as DNA, the CDR3 is TGCGCCAGCAGCCGGGTAGGGGGCAGGGGGCAGGTTAATGAAAAACTGTTTTTT.

The CDR3: CASSLSSGNTEAFF. In nucleotides, the CDR3 is TGTGCCAGCAGCTTATCTTCGGGAAACACTGAAGCTTTCTTT. This sequence joins TRBV7-3 and TRBJ1-1; D ambiguous. Germline V lookup: CDR1 SGHTA, CDR2 FQGTGA. This CDR3 region has 14 residues. V was pared by 2 bases and J by 2 bases, with 9 bases between.

The chain uses TRBV30 and TRBJ1-5; TRBD1 aligns across 10 bases. After removal of 0 bases from V and 7 bases from J, the junction contained 9 bases not matched to a gene. Germline V lookup: CDR1 GTSNPN, CDR2 SVGIG (reference sequence). The CDR3 length is 16 residues. CDR3 sequence: CAWSVQGQGIRQPQHF. The CDR3 nucleotides are TGTGCCTGGAGTGTACAGGGACAGGGGATCAGGCAGCCCCAGCATTTT.

V gene TRBV3-1 (or the pseudogene TRBV3-2) combines with J gene TRBJ1-3; D is undetermined. V lost 1 base to trimming and J lost 0 bases, with 7 bases between them. Germline loops: CDR1 LGHDT, CDR2 YNNKEL (reference sequence). The CDR3 covers 15 residues. The CDR3, as DNA: TGTGCCAGCAGCCAAGCTGCTAACTCTGGAAACACCATATATTTT. Translated: CASSQAANSGNTIYF.

V gene TRBV14 combines with J gene TRBJ2-3; 9 bases are a match to TRBD2. This CDR3 has 16 residues. Germline assignment: CDR1 SGHDN and CDR2 FVKESK. Unmatched junction bases numbered 6, after V lost 0 bases and J lost 5 bases. This CDR3 is CASSQDGAGGRDTQYF. Here the CDR3 DNA reads TGTGCCAGCAGCCAAGACGGAGCGGGGGGCCGAGATACGCAGTATTTT.

The chain combines TRBV11-2 with TRBJ1-3; D gene ambiguous. The CDR3 totals 14 residues. V was pared by 5 bases and J by 0 bases, with 8 bases between. CDR1 and CDR2 from the germline V gene are SGHAT and FQNNGV. Here the CDR3 DNA reads TGTGCCAGCAGCCAAGGACTCTCTGGAAACACCATATATTTT. It is translated as CASSQGLSGNTIYF.

The CDR3 loop is CASSSDSLYSGNTIYF. In nucleotides, the CDR3 is TGTGCCAGCAGTTCAGACAGCCTTTACTCTGGAAACACCATATATTTT. The chain recombines TRBV2 with TRBJ1-3; D may be TRBD1 (5 bases). The CDR3 spans 16 residues. Trimming took off 5 bases at V and 0 bases at J, with 14 bases between the two ends. Germline V gene data show CDR1 as SNHLY and CDR2 as FYNNEI.

The chain recombines TRBV19 with TRBJ1-1; D is uncertain. The CDR3 length is 13 residues. Germline V CDR1 and CDR2: LNHDA, SQIVND (reference sequence). V was shortened by 3 bases and J by 3 bases, with 8 bases between the two germline ends. Here the CDR3 DNA reads TGTGCCAGTAGTATTTACAGCTACACTGAAGCTTTCTTT. Its protein product is CASSIYSYTEAFF.

The rearrangement links TRBV3-1 (or the pseudogene TRBV3-2) to TRBJ2-2, with 8 bases fitting TRBD1. The ends lost 5 bases at V and 3 bases at J; junction bases unmatched: 2. The CDR3 contains 14 residues. Germline-derived CDR1 and CDR2 are LGHDT and YNNKEL (reference sequence). The CDR3 nucleotides read TGTGCCAGCAGCAGACAGGGGCACACCGGGGAGCTGTTTTTT. Its translation: CASSRQGHTGELFF.

The chain uses TRBV6-6 and TRBJ1-1; 10 positions match TRBD1. This CDR3 region has 15 residues. CDR1 and CDR2 (germline): MNHNY, SVGAGI (reference sequence). V dropped 3 bases and J dropped 7; count of bases not matched to a gene: 8. The CDR3 reads CASSYSQGQGREAFF. For the CDR3, the DNA is TGTGCCAGCAGTTATAGTCAGGGACAGGGGCGTGAAGCTTTCTTT.

V and J are TRBV11-2 and TRBJ1-4; 7 positions agree with TRBD1. Trimming took 5 bases from V and 7 from J; bases not matched to a gene: 7. This CDR3 region has 14 residues. Germline CDR1 and CDR2: SGHAT and FQNNGV. The CDR3 loop is CASSQRQGVEKLFF. The CDR3 DNA is TGTGCCAGCAGCCAAAGACAGGGCGTTGAAAAACTGTTTTTT.

This clone was seen more than once but under ten times. J is TRBJ1-2 and V is TRBV9; maybe TRBD1 (5 bases). The V end was cut by 6 bases, the J end by 6 bases, with 15 bases between. The CDR3 length is 13 residues. Germline values: CDR1 SGDLS, CDR2 YYNGEE. As DNA, the CDR3 is TGTGCCAGCACCGGCGGGGGGTGGAATGGCTACACCTTC. It encodes CASTGGGWNGYTF.

The chain employs TRBV6-2 or TRBV6-3 and TRBJ1-2, with D unresolved. The V gene's germline CDR1 is MNHEY and CDR2 SVGEGT. The CDR3 loop spans 13 amino acids. Trimming shortened V by 3 bases and J by 6 bases, and 11 bases separated the two germline ends. CDR3 sequence: CASSYLGEDGYTF. Written as DNA, the CDR3 is TGTGCCAGCAGTTATTTGGGTGAGGATGGCTACACCTTC.

The chain couples TRBV29-1 to TRBJ1-5; the D is unclear. In germline, CDR1 is SQVTM, CDR2 ANQGSEA. Deletions cut 5 bases from V and 0 bases from J, with 11 bases between. The CDR3 is made up of 14 amino acids. In DNA, the CDR3 is TGCAGCGTTCCAGAGCGTTATAGCAATCAGCCCCAGCATTTT. Residues: CSVPERYSNQPQHF.